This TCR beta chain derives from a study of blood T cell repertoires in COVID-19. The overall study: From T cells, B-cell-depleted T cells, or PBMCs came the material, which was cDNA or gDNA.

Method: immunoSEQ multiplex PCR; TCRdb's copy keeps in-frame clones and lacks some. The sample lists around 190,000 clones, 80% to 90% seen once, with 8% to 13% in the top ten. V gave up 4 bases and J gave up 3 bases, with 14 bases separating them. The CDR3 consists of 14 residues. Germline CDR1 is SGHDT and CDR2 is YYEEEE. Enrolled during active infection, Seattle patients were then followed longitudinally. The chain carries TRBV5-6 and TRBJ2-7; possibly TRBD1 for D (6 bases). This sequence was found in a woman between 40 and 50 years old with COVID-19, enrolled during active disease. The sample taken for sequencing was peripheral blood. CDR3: CASSLRGLSYEQYV. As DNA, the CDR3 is TGTGCCAGCAGCCTCAGGGGTTTGAGCTACGAGCAGTACGTC.